Listed below are T cell receptor beta chains from one sample, sequenced in a study of beta chain features in type 1 diabetes. Assay used: immunoSEQ multiplex PCR; TCRdb lists only in-frame clones, some missing. The table has about 200,000 clones, roughly 10% seen once. The material sequenced was central memory CD4+ T cells from blood. Receptor source: a man younger than 30 in good health. Each CDR3 is given with its conserved first and last residue. Fields, in order: V gene, clone size, J gene, D gene, CDR3 DNA, CDR3 protein. The D gene is left open where the match is weak. Not every row has a clone size; where given, it reads once, few, many or a size class.

v_call: TRBV7-2
clone_size: -
j_call: TRBJ2-3
d_call: TRBD2
cdr3_nt: TGTGCCAGCAGCTCCGGGACTAGCGGGGACACAGATACGCAGTATTTT
cdr3_aa: CASSSGTSGDTDTQYF

v_call: TRBV21-1
clone_size: few
j_call: TRBJ2-7
d_call: -
cdr3_nt: TGTGCCAGCAGCCTCCCCCTTAGAAGGGTAGACTACGAGCAGTACTTC
cdr3_aa: CASSLPLRRVDYEQYF

v_call: TRBV30
clone_size: -
j_call: TRBJ1-5
d_call: -
cdr3_nt: TGTGCCTGGAGTGGGGAGAGCAATCAGCCCCAGCATTTT
cdr3_aa: CAWSGESNQPQHF

v_call: TRBV5-1
clone_size: -
j_call: TRBJ2-5
d_call: TRBD1
cdr3_nt: TGCGCCAGCAGCTTGGGTCTGGACAGGAGCCAAGAGACCCAGTACTTC
cdr3_aa: CASSLGLDRSQETQYF

v_call: TRBV15
clone_size: -
j_call: TRBJ2-7
d_call: -
cdr3_nt: TGTGCCACCAGCAGAGATAGGTCGGAGCGGCTCCCCTACGAGCAGTACTTC
cdr3_aa: CATSRDRSERLPYEQYF

v_call: TRBV10-3
clone_size: -
j_call: TRBJ2-5
d_call: -
cdr3_nt: TGTGCCATCAGTGGGACATCTTGGGGCGAGACCCAGTACTTC
cdr3_aa: CAISGTSWGETQYF

v_call: TRBV6-1
clone_size: few
j_call: TRBJ2-3
d_call: -
cdr3_nt: TGTGCCAGCAACCTTGGGGATTCCACAGATACGCAGTATTTT
cdr3_aa: CASNLGDSTDTQYF

v_call: TRBV10-2
clone_size: -
j_call: TRBJ2-1
d_call: -
cdr3_nt: TGCGCCAGCAGTCGGACCTACAATGAGCAGTTCTTC
cdr3_aa: CASSRTYNEQFF

v_call: TRBV2
clone_size: many
j_call: TRBJ1-5
d_call: TRBD1
cdr3_nt: TGTGCCAGCAGTGCAACAGGGGGGTGGCAGCCCCAGCATTTT
cdr3_aa: CASSATGGWQPQHF

v_call: TRBV29-1
clone_size: few
j_call: TRBJ2-5
d_call: -
cdr3_nt: TGCAGCGTTGGCGACGCGGTGTGGGAGACCCAGTACTTC
cdr3_aa: CSVGDAVWETQYF

v_call: TRBV18
clone_size: few
j_call: TRBJ2-1
d_call: TRBD2
cdr3_nt: TGTGCCAGCTCACCACCCGGACTAGCGGGGAACAATGAGCAGTTCTTC
cdr3_aa: CASSPPGLAGNNEQFF

v_call: TRBV25-1
clone_size: many
j_call: TRBJ2-3
d_call: -
cdr3_nt: TGTGCCAGCAACAGGGGCACAGATACGCAGTATTTT
cdr3_aa: CASNRGTDTQYF

v_call: TRBV30
clone_size: -
j_call: TRBJ2-5
d_call: TRBD1
cdr3_nt: TGTGCCTGGAGGACCCGACAGGGATTCCGGGAGACCCAGTACTTC
cdr3_aa: CAWRTRQGFRETQYF

v_call: TRBV28
clone_size: few
j_call: TRBJ2-1
d_call: -
cdr3_nt: TGTGCCAGCAGTTTTAGGTTGAAGCGGTCGGGGAATGAGCAGTTCTTC
cdr3_aa: CASSFRLKRSGNEQFF

v_call: TRBV2
clone_size: many
j_call: TRBJ2-3
d_call: -
cdr3_nt: TGTGCCAGCAGTGCGGACGCAGATACGCAGTATTTT
cdr3_aa: CASSADADTQYF

v_call: TRBV7-3
clone_size: -
j_call: TRBJ2-1
d_call: TRBD2
cdr3_nt: TGTGCCAGCAGCTCGGGACTAGCGGGAGGATCCTACAATGAGCAGTTCTTC
cdr3_aa: CASSSGLAGGSYNEQFF

v_call: TRBV29-1
clone_size: -
j_call: TRBJ2-5
d_call: -
cdr3_nt: TGCAGCGTTGTGTCAGGGGATCAAGAGACCCAGTACTTC
cdr3_aa: CSVVSGDQETQYF

v_call: TRBV7-9
clone_size: -
j_call: TRBJ2-2
d_call: TRBD1
cdr3_nt: TGTGCCAGCAGCTTTATAGGGCTCGGGACAGGGGTCACCGGGGAGCTGTTTTTT
cdr3_aa: CASSFIGLGTGVTGELFF

v_call: TRBV4-1
clone_size: few
j_call: TRBJ2-1
d_call: TRBD1
cdr3_nt: TGCGCCAGCAGCCAATTCCCGGGACAGGGTAGGAATGAGCAGTTCTTC
cdr3_aa: CASSQFPGQGRNEQFF

v_call: TRBV10-3
clone_size: few
j_call: TRBJ2-7
d_call: TRBD1
cdr3_nt: TGTGCCATCAGTGAGTCGATCGGACAGGGGTCCTACGAGCAGTACTTC
cdr3_aa: CAISESIGQGSYEQYF

v_call: TRBV6-6
clone_size: few
j_call: TRBJ2-5
d_call: -
cdr3_nt: TGTGCCAGCAGCAGACAGGACCCGGAGACCCAGTACTTC
cdr3_aa: CASSRQDPETQYF

v_call: TRBV30
clone_size: few
j_call: TRBJ1-5
d_call: TRBD1
cdr3_nt: TGTGCCTGGGCGGGACAGGGGGGACAGCCCCAGCATTTT
cdr3_aa: CAWAGQGGQPQHF

v_call: TRBV5-1
clone_size: few
j_call: TRBJ2-3
d_call: -
cdr3_nt: TGCGCCAGCACTTCCACGCTAGGGGATACGCAGTATTTT
cdr3_aa: CASTSTLGDTQYF

v_call: TRBV5-4
clone_size: many
j_call: TRBJ1-2
d_call: -
cdr3_nt: TGTGCCAGCAGCTTAGGCGGCGTTTCTAACTATGGCTACACCTTC
cdr3_aa: CASSLGGVSNYGYTF

v_call: TRBV18
clone_size: few
j_call: TRBJ2-5
d_call: TRBD2
cdr3_nt: TGTGCCAGCTCACCAACGGGGGGGATACTCCCGAAGACCCAGTACTTC
cdr3_aa: CASSPTGGILPKTQYF

v_call: TRBV14
clone_size: -
j_call: TRBJ2-5
d_call: TRBD1
cdr3_nt: TGTGCCAGCAGCCTCAGGGGGCTTCGAGAGACCCAGTACTTC
cdr3_aa: CASSLRGLRETQYF

v_call: TRBV11-2
clone_size: -
j_call: TRBJ2-7
d_call: -
cdr3_nt: TGTGCCAGCAGCTTAGATCTCGGAGCCCCGACCTACGAGCAGTACTTC
cdr3_aa: CASSLDLGAPTYEQYF

v_call: TRBV6-1
clone_size: few
j_call: TRBJ1-2
d_call: TRBD1
cdr3_nt: TGTGCCAGCAGTTATACAGGGGTCGGCTACACCTTC
cdr3_aa: CASSYTGVGYTF

v_call: TRBV5-1
clone_size: -
j_call: TRBJ2-3
d_call: TRBD1
cdr3_nt: TGCGCCAGCAGCACAGGGACAGACACTAGCACAGATACGCAGTATTTT
cdr3_aa: CASSTGTDTSTDTQYF

v_call: TRBV5-4
clone_size: -
j_call: TRBJ2-5
d_call: TRBD2
cdr3_nt: TGTGCCAGCAGCAGCGGACTAGCGGGAGACGGGGAGACCCAGTACTTC
cdr3_aa: CASSSGLAGDGETQYF

v_call: TRBV5-1
clone_size: few
j_call: TRBJ2-1
d_call: TRBD2
cdr3_nt: TGCGCCAGCGCCATGCTAGCGGGAACTCACAATGAGCAGTTCTTC
cdr3_aa: CASAMLAGTHNEQFF

v_call: TRBV30
clone_size: many
j_call: TRBJ2-5
d_call: -
cdr3_nt: TGTGCCTGGAGTGTTATAGCGGCTAAAGAGACCCAGTACTTC
cdr3_aa: CAWSVIAAKETQYF

v_call: TRBV11-2
clone_size: -
j_call: TRBJ2-7
d_call: TRBD2
cdr3_nt: TGTGCCAGCAGCTTAGGGCCCTCGACTAGCGGGGCGCAGTACTTC
cdr3_aa: CASSLGPSTSGAQYF

v_call: TRBV11-1
clone_size: few
j_call: TRBJ2-3
d_call: -
cdr3_nt: TGTGCCAGCAGTAAACAATTCACAGATACGCAGTATTTT
cdr3_aa: CASSKQFTDTQYF

v_call: TRBV5-1
clone_size: -
j_call: TRBJ2-7
d_call: TRBD2
cdr3_nt: TGCGCCAGCAGCGATGCTAGCGGGAGCTACGAGCAGTACTTC
cdr3_aa: CASSDASGSYEQYF

v_call: TRBV7-9
clone_size: -
j_call: TRBJ1-2
d_call: TRBD1
cdr3_nt: TGTGCCAGCAGCCCGACAGGGGGAACTAACTATGGCTACACCTTC
cdr3_aa: CASSPTGGTNYGYTF

v_call: TRBV5-4
clone_size: -
j_call: TRBJ2-3
d_call: -
cdr3_nt: TGTGCCAGCAGCTTTCGCACAGATACGCAGTATTTT
cdr3_aa: CASSFRTDTQYF

v_call: TRBV10-3
clone_size: few
j_call: TRBJ2-3
d_call: TRBD2
cdr3_nt: TGTGCCATCAGTGAGGGCTTTAGCGGGAGAAATACGCAGTATTTT
cdr3_aa: CAISEGFSGRNTQYF

v_call: TRBV7-9
clone_size: many
j_call: TRBJ2-1
d_call: -
cdr3_nt: TGTGCCAGCAGCCCATCCCAGGGGGGGCACAATGAGCAGTTCTTC
cdr3_aa: CASSPSQGGHNEQFF

v_call: TRBV10-3
clone_size: few
j_call: TRBJ2-5
d_call: -
cdr3_nt: TGTGCCATCAGTGAGTCGGGGGAGGTGAGAGAGACCCAGTACTTC
cdr3_aa: CAISESGEVRETQYF

v_call: TRBV5-4
clone_size: few
j_call: TRBJ2-5
d_call: -
cdr3_nt: TGTGCCAGCAGCTTCTCTCTCGGGAGTGAAGAGACCCAGTACTTC
cdr3_aa: CASSFSLGSEETQYF

v_call: TRBV28
clone_size: many
j_call: TRBJ2-7
d_call: -
cdr3_nt: TGTGCCAGCAGTTACGAGTTACGCGAGCAGTACTTC
cdr3_aa: CASSYELREQYF

v_call: TRBV30
clone_size: -
j_call: TRBJ1-4
d_call: TRBD1
cdr3_nt: TGTGCCTGTAATCCTCGGACAGGGGATGAAAAACTGTTTTTT
cdr3_aa: CACNPRTGDEKLFF

v_call: TRBV28
clone_size: many
j_call: TRBJ2-7
d_call: -
cdr3_nt: TGTGCCAGCAGGGCTCAGGGGAGCTCCATATACGAGCAGTACTTC
cdr3_aa: CASRAQGSSIYEQYF

v_call: TRBV30
clone_size: -
j_call: TRBJ1-1
d_call: TRBD1
cdr3_nt: TGTGCCTGGACCCTGCTTGGGACAGGGAGAGGGAACACTGAAGCTTTCTTT
cdr3_aa: CAWTLLGTGRGNTEAFF

v_call: TRBV7-8
clone_size: -
j_call: TRBJ1-1
d_call: -
cdr3_nt: TGTGCCAGCAGTTGGACAGTGAACACTGAAGCTTTCTTT
cdr3_aa: CASSWTVNTEAFF

v_call: TRBV29-1
clone_size: -
j_call: TRBJ1-5
d_call: TRBD1
cdr3_nt: TGCAGCGTTGTCCTGGGGGGGACAGGGAATCAGCCCCAGCATTTT
cdr3_aa: CSVVLGGTGNQPQHF

v_call: TRBV13
clone_size: few
j_call: TRBJ2-7
d_call: -
cdr3_nt: TGTGCCAGCAGCTTAGGCCGTCGAGGGGTCGAGCAGTACTTC
cdr3_aa: CASSLGRRGVEQYF

v_call: TRBV25-1
clone_size: few
j_call: TRBJ2-5
d_call: TRBD1
cdr3_nt: TGTGCCAGCAACAATACAGGGGGCGAAGAGACCCAGTACTTC
cdr3_aa: CASNNTGGEETQYF

v_call: TRBV7-2
clone_size: few
j_call: TRBJ2-2
d_call: TRBD1
cdr3_nt: TGTGCCAGCAGACACTCCGGGACAGGGCGCACCGGGGAGCTGTTTTTT
cdr3_aa: CASRHSGTGRTGELFF

v_call: TRBV5-1
clone_size: -
j_call: TRBJ2-7
d_call: TRBD2
cdr3_nt: TGCGCCAGCAGCCTCTTCATAGCGGGCTCCGGCTACGAGCAGTACTTC
cdr3_aa: CASSLFIAGSGYEQYF

v_call: TRBV10-3
clone_size: few
j_call: TRBJ2-3
d_call: TRBD1
cdr3_nt: TGTGCCATCAGGAAAGACAGGGGGGAGACAGATACGCAGTATTTT
cdr3_aa: CAIRKDRGETDTQYF

v_call: TRBV9
clone_size: few
j_call: TRBJ2-3
d_call: TRBD2
cdr3_nt: TGTGCCAGCAGCGTGGGGACTAGCGGGATTACAGATACGCAGTATTTT
cdr3_aa: CASSVGTSGITDTQYF